One sample yielded the 18 T cell receptor beta chains listed below, sequenced in a study of vaccination and CD4 T cells after COVID-19. Treatment given: roughly 10-day PBMC culture with coronavirus spike peptide pools or control peptides (ViraFEST assay). With the Oncomine TCR Beta short-read assay, DNA from cultured CD4+ T cells was sequenced. TCRdb used MiXCR to reprocess the PCR reads, holding one entry per CDR3 protein. Among about 18,000 distinct CDR3 sequences listed, 70% were seen once. The antigens of these receptors remain unknown. The sequencing input was CD4+ T cells from blood, cultured in vitro. These receptors were obtained from a human donor who had recovered from COVID-19.

The sample holds one count of this clonotype. The gene calls are TRBV15 and TRBJ1-3, with D uncertain. The germline gives CDR1 LNHNV, CDR2 YYDKDF (reference sequence). Trimming left V 0 bases short and J 2 bases short, with 8 bases between. The CDR3 length is 15 residues. This CDR3 is CATSRDRVPGNTIYF. The CDR3 DNA reads TGTGCCACCAGCAGAGATCGGGTGCCTGGAAACACCATATATTTT. The variable domain in full, with the rest retrieved from reference TRBV15 and TRBJ1-3, is DAMVIQNPRYQVTQFGKPVTLSCSQTLNHNVMYWYQQKSSQAPKLLFHYYDKDFNNEADTPDNFQSRRPNTSFCFLDIRSPGLGDTAMYLCATSRDRVPGNTIYFGEGSWLTVV.

The rearrangement links TRBV4-1 to TRBJ2-3; 16 bases are shared with TRBD2. Germline V gene lookup returns CDR1 MGHRA and CDR2 YSYEKL. V lost 1 base and J lost 0; bases outside the gene matches: 7. CDR3 length: 20 amino acids. This CDR3 is CASSQVGLAGGSGSTDTQYF. The CDR3 DNA sequence: TGCGCCAGCAGCCAAGTGGGACTAGCGGGAGGGAGCGGGAGCACAGATACGCAGTATTTT.

CDR3 DNA sequence: TGTGCCAGCAGCCTAGGACTAGCGGGCTCGTTGGGCTCCTACAATGAGCAGTTCTTC. Amino acid sequence: CASSLGLAGSLGSYNEQFF. This chain joins TRBV11-2 and TRBJ2-1, with TRBD2 identical over 11 bases. V lost 5 bases, J lost 0 bases, and 12 bases stayed unmatched. The CDR3 spans 19 residues. The germline CDR1 and CDR2 sequences are SGHAT and FQNNGV.

The V call is TRBV21-1, the J call TRBJ2-5; the table calls TRBD2, which could not be checked here. TRBV21-1 is recorded as a pseudogene. There are 16 residues in the CDR3. DNA of the CDR3: TGTGCCAGCAGCAAAAGTAGCGGGAGGGAGCAAGAGACCCAGTACTTC. Translated, it gives CASSKSSGREQETQYF.

The chain uses TRBV20-1 and TRBJ1-1, with TRBD1 identical over 9 bases. With V trimmed by 5 bases and J by 3 bases, 7 bases remained unmatched. The CDR3 contains 14 residues. CDR1 is DFQATT, CDR2 SNEGSKA, per germline (reference sequence). The CDR3 is CSARDRVVYTEAFF. The CDR3 DNA is TGCAGTGCTCGGGACAGGGTCGTTTACACTGAAGCTTTCTTT.

The chain uses TRBV24-1 and TRBJ2-2; 8 bases match TRBD2. Germline V gives CDR1 KGHDR, CDR2 SFDVKD. The V and J ends lost 4 bases and 7 bases, in that order; junction bases with no gene match: 7. This CDR3 is 15 amino acids long. For the CDR3, the DNA is TGTGCCACCAGTGACCCAGCGGGAGTGGACGGGGAGCTGTTTTTT. It is translated as CATSDPAGVDGELFF.

By its share, this clonotype is medium-sized. At one end, the junction sequence differs from germline, possibly due to a read error. V gene TRBV20-1 combines with J gene TRBJ1-5; D not certain. This CDR3 is 14 amino acids long. Germline CDR1 is DFQATT and CDR2 is SNEGSKA (reference sequence). The CDR3 loop is CSAREAAAHHPQHF. CDR3 DNA sequence: TGCAGTGCTAGAGAGGCAGCAGCGCATCATCCCCAGCATTTT.

The CDR3 region is CASSSWEGANTEAFF. The CDR3 region has the DNA TGTGCCAGCAGCTCCTGGGAGGGGGCGAACACTGAAGCTTTCTTT. The chain joins TRBV6-1 to TRBJ1-1; 7 bases agree with TRBD1. Germline CDR1 is MNHNS and CDR2 is SASEGT. This CDR3 spans 15 amino acids. Trimming took 6 bases from V and 1 from J; bases not matched to a gene: 8.

This clonotype was picked up one time. The rearrangement links TRBV7-2 to TRBJ2-2; D gene uncertain. CDR1 is SGHTA, CDR2 FQGNSA, per germline. Trimming pared 1 base from V and 0 bases from J, leaving 9 bases between. The CDR3 has 16 amino acids. The chain's CDR3 is CASSLVGRTNTGELFF. In DNA, the CDR3 is TGTGCCAGCAGCTTAGTTGGACGGACGAACACCGGGGAGCTGTTTTTT. Full variable domain (remainder filled in from reference TRBV7-2 and TRBJ2-2): GAGVSQSPSNKVTEKGKDVELRCDPISGHTALYWYRQSLGQGLEFLIYFQGNSAPDKSGLPSDRFSAERTGGSVSTLTIQRTQQEDSAVYLCASSLVGRTNTGELFFGEGSRLTVL.

The chain has TRBV11-3 and TRBJ2-1, with 8 bases lining up with TRBD2. Unmatched junction bases numbered 0, after V lost 1 base and J lost 7 bases. The germline gives CDR1 SGHNT, CDR2 YENEEA. The CDR3 runs to 13 residues. The CDR3 reads CASSLASGNEQFF. The DNA of the CDR3 is TGTGCCAGCAGCTTAGCTAGCGGGAATGAGCAGTTCTTC.

The CDR3 spells CASSAGGIPYEQYF. As DNA, the CDR3 is TGTGCCAGCAGTGCTGGCGGGATCCCCTACGAGCAGTACTTC. The genes are TRBV25-1 and TRBJ2-7, with a weak D call TRBD2 (6 bases). In germline, CDR1 is MGHDK, CDR2 SYGVNS. The CDR3 consists of 14 residues. Trimming shortened V by 4 bases and J by 2 bases, and 12 bases separated the two germline ends.

The chain joins TRBV15 to TRBJ2-5; D ambiguous. CDR1 and CDR2 (germline): LNHNV, YYDKDF (reference sequence). The V gene lost 3 bases and the J gene lost 2 bases, with 7 bases spanning the gap. This CDR3 comprises 13 residues. The CDR3 coding sequence is TGTGCCACCAGCAGCGGAACTCAAGAGACCCAGTACTTC. This codes for CATSSGTQETQYF.

This clonotype was seen only a few times. The gene calls are TRBV27 and TRBJ1-2; the D is unclear. The V gene's germline CDR1 is MNHEY and CDR2 SMNVEV (reference sequence). Trimming stripped 2 bases from V and 4 bases from J, with 8 bases between. The CDR3 totals 13 residues. Here the CDR3 reads CASSLKPSYGYTF. The CDR3 DNA reads as TGTGCCAGCAGTTTAAAACCTTCCTATGGCTACACCTTC.

V gene TRBV20-1 combines with J gene TRBJ2-4; D remains ambiguous. The CDR3 is 13 residues long. Trimming took off 0 bases at V and 0 bases at J, with 3 bases between the two ends. The germline CDR1 and CDR2 sequences are DFQATT and SNEGSKA (reference sequence). Here the CDR3 DNA reads TGCAGTGCTAGAGAGGTAGCCAAAAACATTCAGTACTTC. This encodes CSAREVAKNIQYF.

The V call is TRBV20-1, the J call TRBJ1-3; D is perhaps TRBD1 (5 bases). The CDR3 extends over 12 amino acids. With 0 bases removed from V and 5 bases from J, the gap between germline ends came to 5 bases. Looked up from germline, CDR1 is DFQATT and CDR2 is SNEGSKA (reference sequence). The CDR3 DNA sequence: TGCAGTGCTAGAGAGGACAGAAACACCATATATTTT. It codes for CSAREDRNTIYF.

The V and J genes are TRBV7-8 and TRBJ1-5; weak D call: TRBD1 (6 bases). The V and J ends lost 5 bases and 3 bases respectively, with 14 bases between them. This CDR3 region has 15 residues. Germline assignment: CDR1 SGHVS and CDR2 FQNEAQ. In nucleotides, the CDR3 is TGTGCCAGCAGCGGATGGGACATTCCCAATCAGCCCCAGCATTTT. This encodes CASSGWDIPNQPQHF. Variable domain in full (rest from reference TRBV7-8 and TRBJ1-5): GAGVSQSPRYKVAKRGQDVALRCDPISGHVSLFWYQQALGQGPEFLTYFQNEAQLDKSGLPSDRFFAERPEGSVSTLKIQRTQQEDSAVYLCASSGWDIPNQPQHFGDGTRLSIL.

This chain joins TRBV6-1 and TRBJ2-7; D call uncertain. Germline assignment: CDR1 MNHNS and CDR2 SASEGT. CDR3 length: 14 amino acids. V was pared by 6 bases and J by 3 bases, with 15 bases between. The CDR3 here is CASSQTRGIYEQYF. CDR3 coding DNA: TGTGCCAGCAGCCAAACCCGCGGAATCTACGAGCAGTACTTC.

The V call is TRBV20-1, the J call TRBJ2-4, with TRBD2 matching 11 bases. The CDR3 consists of 13 residues. The trim removed 0 bases at V and 15 bases at J, leaving 7 bases unmatched. Looked up from germline, CDR1 is DFQATT and CDR2 is SNEGSKA (reference sequence). The CDR3 DNA sequence: TGCAGTGCTAGAGAACCCACCGGACTAGCGGGGTACTTC. Translation: CSAREPTGLAGYF.